Listed below are T cell receptor beta chains from one sample, sequenced in a study of T-cell memory formation after mild COVID-19. TCRdb recomputed calls from the 5' RACE reads with MiXCR, one row per CDR3 protein. The sample has 550,000 to 650,000 distinct CDR3 sequences; 15% to 20% are singletons. Sequenced material: PBMCs or a T cell subset sorted from them (not recorded which). These receptors originate from an adult woman who had mild COVID-19 (a few samples of this study predate the infection). Cell type and time point are not known. Both conserved end residues are part of each CDR3. The D gene is left open where the match is weak. The size entry is marked missing in some rows and otherwise reads once, few, many or a size class.

CASRATGLRGTEAFF	TGTGCCAGCAGGGCCACAGGCTTGAGGGGCACTGAAGCTTTCTTT	TRBV2	NA	TRBJ1-1	few
CATSDSSTSGRWETQYF	TGTGCCACCAGTGATTCCTCGACTAGCGGGAGATGGGAGACCCAGTACTTC	TRBV24-1	TRBD2	TRBJ2-5	NA
CASRPGQLNTEAFF	TGTGCCAGCAGACCGGGACAGCTGAACACTGAAGCTTTCTTT	TRBV12-3/TRBV12-4	TRBD1	TRBJ1-1	many
CAWRLAGVVQYF	TGTGCCTGGAGACTAGCGGGAGTGGTGCAGTACTTC	TRBV30	TRBD2	TRBJ2-7	many
CASSYVSGTGSNEQFF	TGTGCCAGCAGTTACGTGAGCGGGACCGGCTCCAATGAGCAGTTCTTC	TRBV6-5	TRBD2	TRBJ2-1	few
CASSLSPGEGYTF	TGTGCCAGCAGCTTAAGTCCAGGGGAGGGCTACACCTTC	TRBV7-2	NA	TRBJ1-2	NA
CASSLSSGHEQFF	TGTGCCAGCAGCTTATCATCCGGCCATGAGCAGTTCTTC	TRBV7-2	NA	TRBJ2-1	NA
CASAFSGSSYEQYF	TGTGCCAGTGCCTTTAGCGGGAGCTCCTACGAGCAGTACTTC	TRBV9	TRBD2	TRBJ2-7	many
CASSQDGRVPVVNYGYTF	TGCGCCAGCAGCCAAGATGGTCGGGTTCCGGTAGTGAACTATGGCTACACCTTC	TRBV4-1	NA	TRBJ1-2	NA
CASRLTIRGNEQFF	TGTGCCAGCAGGCTTACCATCCGGGGCAATGAGCAGTTCTTC	TRBV12-3/TRBV12-4	NA	TRBJ2-1	few
CASSWTLTSGGSSVEQFF	TGTGCCAGCAGCTGGACGCTGACTAGCGGGGGGTCCTCTGTAGAGCAGTTCTTC	TRBV5-6	TRBD2	TRBJ2-1	NA
CASSVGVGPIVENIQYF	TGTGCCAGCAGCGTAGGTGTGGGACCCATTGTCGAAAACATTCAGTACTTC	TRBV9	NA	TRBJ2-4	NA
CSVEYPGGVSTKTQYF	TGCAGCGTTGAATACCCGGGGGGGGTCTCTACGAAGACCCAGTACTTC	TRBV29-1	TRBD2	TRBJ2-5	many
CASSLERGRYTDTQYF	TGTGCCAGCAGCCTAGAGCGGGGGAGGTACACAGATACGCAGTATTTT	TRBV11-2	TRBD2	TRBJ2-3	NA
CSASGAGTLNEQFF	TGCAGTGCTAGCGGGGCGGGGACCCTCAATGAGCAGTTCTTC	TRBV20-1	NA	TRBJ2-1	NA
CASRDISSYNEQFF	TGTGCCAGTAGGGACATCAGCTCCTACAATGAGCAGTTCTTC	TRBV19	NA	TRBJ2-1	NA
CASSLGLAIFRADTQYF	TGTGCCAGCAGCTTGGGACTAGCTATCTTTCGTGCAGATACGCAGTATTTT	TRBV11-2	TRBD2	TRBJ2-3	once
CSARAGGQETQYF	TGCAGTGCTAGGGCAGGGGGACAAGAGACCCAGTACTTC	TRBV20-1	TRBD1	TRBJ2-5	NA